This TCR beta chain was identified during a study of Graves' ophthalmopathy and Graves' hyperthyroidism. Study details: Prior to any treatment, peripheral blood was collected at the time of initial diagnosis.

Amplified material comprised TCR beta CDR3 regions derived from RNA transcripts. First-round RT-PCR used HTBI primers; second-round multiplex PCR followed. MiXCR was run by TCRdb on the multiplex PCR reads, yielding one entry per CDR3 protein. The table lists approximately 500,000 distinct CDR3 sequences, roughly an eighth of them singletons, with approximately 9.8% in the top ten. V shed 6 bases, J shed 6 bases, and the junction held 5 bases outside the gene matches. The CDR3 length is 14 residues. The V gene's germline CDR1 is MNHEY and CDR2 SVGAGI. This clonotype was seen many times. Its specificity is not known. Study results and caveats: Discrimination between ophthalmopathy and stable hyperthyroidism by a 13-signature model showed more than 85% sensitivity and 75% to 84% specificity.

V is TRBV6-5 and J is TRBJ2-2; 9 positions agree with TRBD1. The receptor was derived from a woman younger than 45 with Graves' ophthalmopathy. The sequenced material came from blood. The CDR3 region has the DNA TGTGCCAGCAGGGGGGACAGGGAGTCCGGGGAGCTGTTTTTT. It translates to CASRGDRESGELFF.